A selection of T cell receptor beta chains follows, all from one sample in a study of early stage breast cancer tumors. Sequencing used immunoSEQ multiplex PCR; TCRdb keeps in-frame clones, though not all of them. The sample yields 45,000 to 65,000 clones, around 80% seen once. The source material was blood. The receptors were sampled from a person aged 35-49 years with breast cancer. Each CDR3 is given without its conserved first and last residue. Each record gives: J gene, clone size, CDR3 length, V gene, CDR3 protein. Only part of the rows carry a size: once, few, many, or a class if the clone is expanded.

TRBJ1-3	-	13	TRBV9	ASSGDGGAGNTIY
TRBJ2-7	-	13	TRBV4-1	ASSRDRGTVYEQY
TRBJ2-1	once	12	TRBV30	AWSPLDSYNEQF
TRBJ1-2	-	9	TRBV30	ATFDSYGYT
TRBJ2-5	-	13	TRBV7-2	ASSLASALQETQY
TRBJ2-7	-	13	TRBV19	ASRPSGTVAYEQY
TRBJ2-3	-	12	TRBV7-9	ASMAGTSTDTQY
TRBJ2-5	-	13	TRBV11-3	ASSPGGPFQETQY
TRBJ2-1	-	13	TRBV5-1	ASRTSGSSYNEQF
TRBJ1-2	-	12	TRBV6-6	ASTSDRGPYGYT
TRBJ2-1	-	14	TRBV21-1	ASVRASGSRYNEQF
TRBJ1-2	-	13	TRBV30	AWSVPTQQNYGYT
TRBJ1-1	-	13	TRBV18	ASSPQQVWGTEAF
TRBJ1-1	-	13	TRBV5-6	ASSLLGGVNTEAF
TRBJ2-1	-	11	TRBV12-5	ASGPQGYNEQF
TRBJ1-2	once	13	TRBV2	ASSEGQGAEYGYT
TRBJ2-5	medium-sized	11	TRBV6-1	ASSGQAQETQY
TRBJ2-7	once	12	TRBV4-1	ASSQGERVEEQY
TRBJ2-7	-	12	TRBV18	ASSSGEGAGEQY
TRBJ1-4	-	12	TRBV5-1	ASSFQGIDEKLF
TRBJ2-7	-	13	TRBV5-1	ASSLVTGESYEQY
TRBJ2-1	-	13	TRBV7-9	ASSRTLGLNNEQF
TRBJ2-7	-	14	TRBV5-1	ASSSTSRQSTYEQY
TRBJ2-3	-	14	TRBV19	ASSSPGTGVTDTQY
TRBJ1-2	-	10	TRBV30	AWNWGIDGYT